The TCR beta chain described here comes from a study of T cell responses to AZD1222 COVID-19 vaccine. The study's findings and limits: With two AZD1222 doses given, Spike-specific TCR breadth and depth both rose. White British ancestry dominated among donors, who included more females, and clonal diversity was possibly underestimated. Repertoire sampling happened only post peak T cell response.

The CDR3 sequence is 17 residues long. Germline CDR1 reads MRHNA; CDR2 reads SNTAGT. The trim removed 2 bases at V and 1 base at J, leaving 6 bases unmatched. To note about this clone: Its antigen is unknown.

The data were produced by immunoSEQ multiplex PCR, yet TCRdb's version contains in-frame clones alone and is incomplete. The sample has roughly 150,000 clones, approximately 93% seen once. This receptor was obtained from an adult who received the AZD1222 COVID-19 vaccine. The source was peripheral blood, collected 28 days after the second AZD1222 dose. This chain uses TRBV6-4 with TRBJ2-2, with TRBD1 matching 8 bases. The CDR3 DNA reads as TGTGCCAGCAGTGACGTGATAGGACAGGGGAACACCGGGGAGCTGTTTTTT. Translating gives CASSDVIGQGNTGELFF.